These T cell receptor beta chains were read from a single sample in a study of shared clonotypes between healthy human individuals. Here immunoSEQ multiplex PCR was the method, and the copy in TCRdb shows in-frame clones only, minus some. The sample shows 150,000 to 200,000 clones, about 93% of them seen only once. Sequencing was done on a sample of naive CD4+ T cells sorted from blood. The receptors here all came from a woman in her 30s in good health. The CDR3 runs from the conserved cysteine through the conserved F or W. D genes are given only for firm matches. The listing skips clone size in some rows; elsewhere it reads once, few, many or a size class.

D,size,V,J,CDR3,DNA
TRBD2,NA,TRBV5-1,TRBJ2-7,CASSPAISGGSSYEQYF,TGCGCCAGCAGCCCCGCGATCTCTGGCGGGAGTTCCTACGAGCAGTACTTC
NA,NA,TRBV10-3,TRBJ2-5,CAISPNQETQYF,TGTGCCATCAGCCCGAACCAAGAGACCCAGTACTTC
TRBD1,NA,TRBV29-1,TRBJ2-3,CSVTGVTDTQYF,TGCAGCGTGACAGGGGTCACAGATACGCAGTATTTT
NA,once,TRBV5-6,TRBJ2-7,CASSLDPRQGLPYEQYF,TGTGCCAGCAGCTTGGACCCGCGGCAGGGCCTACCCTACGAGCAGTACTTC
NA,NA,TRBV28,TRBJ2-6,CASTGAGANVLTF,TGTGCCAGCACGGGGGCTGGGGCCAACGTCCTGACTTTC
NA,NA,TRBV10-2,TRBJ1-4,CASTPRDGGREKLFF,TGCGCCAGCACCCCGCGGGACGGTGGAAGGGAAAAACTGTTTTTT
TRBD1,NA,TRBV14,TRBJ2-7,CASSQVLGQGTYEQYF,TGTGCCAGCAGCCAAGTTCTCGGACAGGGAACCTACGAGCAGTACTTC
NA,NA,TRBV4-2,TRBJ2-7,CASSQDGGNYEQYF,TGTGCCAGCAGCCAAGATGGAGGAAACTACGAGCAGTACTTC
NA,NA,TRBV28,TRBJ2-7,CASRPHGSYEQYF,TGTGCCAGCAGGCCCCACGGCTCCTACGAGCAGTACTTC
NA,NA,TRBV18,TRBJ1-3,CASSHPTDSGNTIYF,TGTGCCAGCTCACACCCGACAGACTCTGGAAACACCATATATTTT
TRBD1,NA,TRBV7-9,TRBJ2-7,CASSVLQGVEQYF,TGTGCCAGCAGCGTACTGCAGGGGGTCGAGCAGTACTTC
NA,NA,TRBV30,TRBJ1-1,CAWSTQVTEAFF,TGTGCCTGGAGTACCCAGGTTACTGAAGCTTTCTTT
TRBD1,NA,TRBV6-1,TRBJ2-7,CAPSGGDRGHEQYF,TGTGCCCCGTCCGGGGGGGACAGGGGCCACGAGCAGTACTTC
NA,NA,TRBV5-1,TRBJ2-7,CASSLDGTSYEQYF,TGCGCCAGCAGCCTAGACGGTACATCCTACGAGCAGTACTTC
NA,once,TRBV5-1,TRBJ2-2,CASSSTGLNTGELFF,TGCGCCAGCAGCTCGACAGGACTGAACACCGGGGAGCTGTTTTTT
NA,NA,TRBV6-5,TRBJ2-7,CASSYETGTNRYEQYF,TGTGCCAGCAGTTATGAAACCGGGACCAACAGATACGAGCAGTACTTC
NA,NA,TRBV28,TRBJ1-4,CASSSPGPLSGATNEKLFF,TGTGCCAGCAGTTCACCTGGACCCCTCAGCGGGGCAACTAATGAAAAACTGTTTTTT
NA,NA,TRBV6-5,TRBJ1-1,CASSYTGNSFYTEAFF,TGTGCCAGCAGTTATACTGGCAACTCCTTCTACACTGAAGCTTTCTTT
NA,once,TRBV2,TRBJ1-5,CASSPGTSGPYSNQPQHF,TGTGCCAGCAGTCCCGGGACTAGCGGACCGTATAGCAATCAGCCCCAGCATTTT
NA,NA,TRBV20-1,TRBJ2-5,CSAQPRGTQYF,TGCAGTGCCCAACCGAGGGGGACCCAGTACTTC
TRBD1,few,TRBV11-2,TRBJ2-7,CASSPGTGGYEQYF,TGTGCCAGCAGCCCGGGGACAGGGGGATACGAGCAGTACTTC